This T cell receptor beta chain was identified in a study of post-analysis software for immune sequencing data. Carried by the TCR beta cDNA libraries were unique molecular identifiers. Yield was approximately 500,000 cDNA molecules from around 1 to 9.1 million T cells. One entry per CDR3 protein, called by TCRdb with MiXCR from the PCR reads. The repertoire holds 750,000 to 900,000 distinct CDR3 sequences, with just over 45% as singletons. The CDR3 sequence is 11 residues long. The germline gives CDR1 MDHEN, CDR2 SYDVKM. Trimming removed 4 bases from V and 4 bases from J, with 4 bases in between. Note on this clonotype: The antigen is undetermined.

General observations from the study: Those samples that were prepared in the same batch co-clustered strongly by F measure. Patients showed TRBV5-6, TRBV5-1 and TRBV20-1 among four to six TRBV segments more frequent than in controls.

V is TRBV28 and J is TRBJ1-1; D uncertain. The sequenced sample was blood. The TCR sequence derives from a girl between 5 and 17 years old with multiple sclerosis. CDR3 DNA sequence: TGTGCCAGCAGTTCGGGCACTGAAGCTTTCTTT. Amino acids: CASSSGTEAFF.